The text below deals with one T cell receptor beta chain. Antigen specificity is unknown. In germline, CDR1 is SGDLS, CDR2 YYNGEE. Trimming left V 2 bases short and J 4 bases short, with 15 bases between. This CDR3 comprises 15 residues. Produced via immunoSEQ multiplex PCR; TCRdb's table is partial and in-frame only. This table has roughly 1 million clones, around three quarters appearing once. The entry originates in a study of shared clonotypes between healthy human individuals. Study results and caveats: The four-donor shared clonotypes exceeded non-shared clonotypes in generation probability, with non-shared ones scoring lower. What limited the represented genetic and exposure-history diversity was the small number of donors. For sorted subsets, rarefaction showed incomplete sequencing despite large depth.

This sequence originates from a man between 18 and 29 years old in good health. Some clones in this sample may be carry-over from other donors' samples. Sequenced sample: memory CD4+ T cells from PBMCs. Subset denoted: CD45RA-negative fraction. The rearrangement uses TRBV9 and TRBJ2-5; either TRBD1 or TRBD2 may supply D (5 bases each). CDR3 nucleotides: TGTGCCAGCAGCGTTGGGGACGTACTAGGAGAGACCCAGTACTTC. Residues: CASSVGDVLGETQYF.